Below, 15 T cell receptor beta chains from the same sample are listed, as sequenced in a study of CD8 T cells in ankylosing spondylitis. A single record per CDR3 protein comes from TCRdb applying MiXCR to the 5' RACE reads. The top ten clones hold roughly 0.99% of a sample with 340,000 or so distinct CDR3 sequences, over 12% of them seen once. Input material: blood, either unsorted or a sorted T cell fraction (not recorded which). Receptors were obtained from a male donor with ankylosing spondylitis or in good health (not recorded which).

This clonotype occurred a few times. The CDR3 loop reads CASSSSNEKLFF. CDR3 DNA: TGTGCCAGCAGTAGTAGTAATGAAAAACTGTTTTTT. This rearrangement joins TRBV25-1 to TRBJ1-4; D is unclear. The germline gives CDR1 MGHDK, CDR2 SYGVNS. The CDR3 spans 12 residues. V gave up 5 bases and J gave up 4 bases, with 5 bases separating them.

V is TRBV14 and J is TRBJ2-3; D is possibly TRBD2 (5 bases). This CDR3 is built from 17 residues. Per germline, CDR1 SGHDN and CDR2 FVKESK. The V gene lost 10 bases and the J gene lost 4 bases, with 27 bases spanning the gap. As DNA, the CDR3 is TGTGCCACCTCCACCCGGGAAGAAAAAAGGGTCGCAGATACGCAGTATTTT. This codes for CATSTREEKRVADTQYF.

On this clonotype itself: No DNA is shown, since the ends of the CDR3 on it are uncertain; the CDR3 is the one TCRdb lists. This chain joins TRBV6-5 and TRBJ2-7. The germline V gene has CDR1 MNHEY and CDR2 SVGAGI. The CDR3 is 16 residues long, counting both termini. The CDR3 region is CASSSSTSGSSYEQYF.

The V call is TRBV4-1, the J call TRBJ2-1; TRBD2 is a possible D gene (6 bases). The CDR3 loop spans 14 amino acids. V was trimmed by 0 bases and J by 5 bases, leaving 8 bases between them. The V gene's germline CDR1 is MGHRA and CDR2 YSYEKL. Here the CDR3 reads CASSQEGGDNEQFF. The CDR3 DNA follows: TGCGCCAGCAGCCAAGAAGGAGGGGACAATGAGCAGTTCTTC.

At least ten counts were recorded for this clonotype. The chain uses TRBV3-1 and TRBJ1-2; D ambiguous. The CDR3 consists of 15 residues. CDR1 and CDR2 from the germline V gene are LGHDT and YNNKEL (reference sequence). Trimming removed 3 bases from V and 2 bases from J, with 13 bases in between. The CDR3 sequence: CASSHGTQRNYGYTF. CDR3 DNA sequence: TGTGCCAGCAGCCACGGAACGCAGAGAAACTATGGCTACACCTTC.

V usage is TRBV20-1 and J usage is TRBJ1-4, with a weak D call TRBD1 (5 bases). There are 16 residues in the CDR3. CDR1 is DFQATT and CDR2 is SNEGSKA in the germline V gene (reference sequence). V lost 6 bases to trimming and J lost 0 bases, with 17 bases between them. The CDR3 reads CSAYGRGHSTNEKLFF. CDR3 nucleotides: TGCAGTGCATACGGGAGGGGCCACTCAACTAATGAAAAACTGTTTTTT.

This clonotype was seen only a few times. The rearrangement joins TRBV5-1 to TRBJ2-1, with 7 bases matching TRBD2. The CDR3 has 15 residues. The ends lost 7 bases at V and 6 bases at J; junction bases unmatched: 13. Germline V gene data show CDR1 as SGHRS and CDR2 as YFSETQ. CDR3 sequence reads: CASLPLGGSPNEQFF. The DNA of the CDR3 is TGCGCCAGCCTCCCACTCGGCGGGAGTCCCAATGAGCAGTTCTTC.

V and J are TRBV12-3 or TRBV12-4 and TRBJ2-3; TRBD2 aligns across 10 bases. Unmatched junction bases numbered 6, after V lost 5 bases and J lost 4 bases. This CDR3 region has 15 residues. The CDR3 reads CASSLLAGHSDTQYF. The CDR3 DNA follows: TGTGCCAGCAGTCTACTAGCGGGACATTCAGATACGCAGTATTTT.

This clonotype came up a few times. V gene TRBV27 combines with J gene TRBJ2-7; possible D gene TRBD2, 5 bases. There are 16 residues in the CDR3. Trimming took off 7 bases at V and 0 bases at J, with 19 bases between the two ends. The germline CDR1 and CDR2 sequences are MNHEY and SMNVEV (reference sequence). CDR3 residues: CASKSPSGESSYEQYF. In nucleotides, the CDR3 is TGTGCCAGCAAATCCCCGAGCGGAGAATCCTCCTACGAGCAGTACTTC.

In this sample, this clonotype turned up a few times. V usage is TRBV9 and J usage is TRBJ2-2, with D possibly being TRBD2 (5 bases). The CDR3 is 14 residues long. With 9 bases removed from V and 4 bases from J, the gap between germline ends came to 16 bases. Germline values: CDR1 SGDLS, CDR2 YYNGEE. DNA of the CDR3: TGTGCCACCACGAAAGCGGCGGGCACCGGGGAGCTGTTTTTT. Residues: CATTKAAGTGELFF.

The chain couples TRBV27 to TRBJ1-1; TRBD1 agrees at 9 bases. Trimming at V came to 4 bases and at J to 11 bases, leaving 8 bases not matched to a gene. The CDR3 is 13 amino acids. Germline CDR1 MNHEY, CDR2 SMNVEV (reference sequence). The CDR3 DNA follows: TGTGCCAGCAGTTCCCTGGACAGGGGCGATGCTTTCTTT. It specifies CASSSLDRGDAFF.

The V gene is TRBV12-3 or TRBV12-4, the J gene TRBJ1-2, with unresolved D. This CDR3 spans 13 amino acids. V shed 1 base and J shed 6 bases, with 9 bases lying between them. The CDR3 DNA is TGTGCCAGCAGTTTAGACAGTTGGGATGGCTACACCTTC. Protein sequence: CASSLDSWDGYTF.

V usage is TRBV11-2 and J usage is TRBJ2-5; D ambiguous. Germline CDR1 reads SGHAT; CDR2 reads FQNNGV. Trimming cost V 4 bases and J 2 bases, with 11 bases left between them. The CDR3 length is 14 residues. The CDR3 nucleotides read TGTGCCAGCAGCTCACGGCTCTCGCAAGAGACCCAGTACTTC. Amino acid sequence: CASSSRLSQETQYF. The full variable domain, with the rest looked up from reference TRBV11-2 and TRBJ2-5, is EAGVAQSPRYKIIEKRQSVAFWCNPISGHATLYWYQQILGQGPKLLIQFQNNGVVDDSQLPKDRFSAERLKGVDSTLKIQPAKLEDSAVYLCASSSRLSQETQYFGPGTRLLVL.

This clonotype was seen a handful of times. The chain is built from TRBV5-6 and TRBJ1-4; 9 nucleotides match TRBD1. Germline V gene data show CDR1 as SGHDT and CDR2 as YYEEEE. V shed 4 bases and J 5 bases; nucleotides not matched to a gene: 6. This CDR3 spans 15 amino acids. Written as DNA, the CDR3 is TGTGCCAGCAGCCACCGCGGGACAGGGAATGAAAAACTGTTTTTT. Encoded protein: CASSHRGTGNEKLFF.

The chain is built from TRBV12-3 or TRBV12-4 and TRBJ2-5, with TRBD2 matching 15 bases. CDR3 size: 16 residues. V was pared by 5 bases and J by 5 bases, with 6 bases of the junction left unmatched. This CDR3 reads CASSDTGTSGGETQYF. CDR3 bases: TGTGCCAGCAGTGACACCGGGACTAGCGGGGGGGAGACCCAGTACTTC.